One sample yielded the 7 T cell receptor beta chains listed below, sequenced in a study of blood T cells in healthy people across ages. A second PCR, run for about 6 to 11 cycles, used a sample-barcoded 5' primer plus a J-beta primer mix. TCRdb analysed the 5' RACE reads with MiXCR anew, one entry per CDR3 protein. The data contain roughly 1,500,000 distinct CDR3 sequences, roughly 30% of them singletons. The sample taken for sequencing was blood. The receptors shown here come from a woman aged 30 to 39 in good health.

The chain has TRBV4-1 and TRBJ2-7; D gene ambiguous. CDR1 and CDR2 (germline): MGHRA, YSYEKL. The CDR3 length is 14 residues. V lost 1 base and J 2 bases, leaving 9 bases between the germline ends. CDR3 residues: CASSQGLTTYEQYF. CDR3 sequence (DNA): TGCGCCAGCAGCCAAGGACTTACAACCTACGAGCAGTACTTC.

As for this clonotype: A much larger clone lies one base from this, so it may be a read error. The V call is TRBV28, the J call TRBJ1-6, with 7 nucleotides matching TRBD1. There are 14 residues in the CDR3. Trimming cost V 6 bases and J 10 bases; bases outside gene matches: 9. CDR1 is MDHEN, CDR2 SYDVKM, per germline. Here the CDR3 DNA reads TGTGCCAGCAGCCCTGACAGGGATAGATCACCCCTCCACTTT. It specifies CASSPDRDRSPLHF.

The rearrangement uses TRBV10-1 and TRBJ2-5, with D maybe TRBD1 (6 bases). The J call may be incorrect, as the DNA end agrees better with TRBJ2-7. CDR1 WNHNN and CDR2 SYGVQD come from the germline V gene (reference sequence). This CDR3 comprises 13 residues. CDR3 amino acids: CAKQGKGNFEQYF. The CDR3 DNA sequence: TGCGCCAAACAGGGTAAGGGGAACTTCGAGCAGTACTTC.

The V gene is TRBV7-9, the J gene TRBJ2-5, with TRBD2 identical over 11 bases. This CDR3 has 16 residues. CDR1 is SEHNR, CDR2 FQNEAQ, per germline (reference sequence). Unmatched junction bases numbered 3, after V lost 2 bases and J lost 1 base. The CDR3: CASSLISGGAQETQYF. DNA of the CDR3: TGTGCCAGCAGCTTAATTAGCGGGGGGGCCCAAGAGACCCAGTACTTC.

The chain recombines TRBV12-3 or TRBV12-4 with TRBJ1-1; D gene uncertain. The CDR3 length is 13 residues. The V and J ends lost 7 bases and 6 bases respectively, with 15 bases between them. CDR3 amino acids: CASTLFAGPEAFF. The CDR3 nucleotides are TGTGCCAGCACCCTCTTTGCGGGCCCTGAAGCTTTCTTT.

The CDR3 DNA reads as TGCGCCAGCAGCTTGGATGTGATAGGTTCGGAGGGCTACACCTTC. It is translated as CASSLDVIGSEGYTF. This rearrangement joins TRBV5-1 to TRBJ1-2; D is unresolved. Trimming left V 0 bases short and J 8 bases short, with 17 bases between. Germline assignment: CDR1 SGHRS and CDR2 YFSETQ. The CDR3 has 15 amino acids.

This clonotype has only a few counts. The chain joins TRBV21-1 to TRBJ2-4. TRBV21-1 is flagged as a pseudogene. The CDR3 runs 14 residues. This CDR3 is CARKLGVAKNIQYF. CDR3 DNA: TGTGCCAGGAAATTGGGTGTAGCCAAAAACATTCAGTACTTC.